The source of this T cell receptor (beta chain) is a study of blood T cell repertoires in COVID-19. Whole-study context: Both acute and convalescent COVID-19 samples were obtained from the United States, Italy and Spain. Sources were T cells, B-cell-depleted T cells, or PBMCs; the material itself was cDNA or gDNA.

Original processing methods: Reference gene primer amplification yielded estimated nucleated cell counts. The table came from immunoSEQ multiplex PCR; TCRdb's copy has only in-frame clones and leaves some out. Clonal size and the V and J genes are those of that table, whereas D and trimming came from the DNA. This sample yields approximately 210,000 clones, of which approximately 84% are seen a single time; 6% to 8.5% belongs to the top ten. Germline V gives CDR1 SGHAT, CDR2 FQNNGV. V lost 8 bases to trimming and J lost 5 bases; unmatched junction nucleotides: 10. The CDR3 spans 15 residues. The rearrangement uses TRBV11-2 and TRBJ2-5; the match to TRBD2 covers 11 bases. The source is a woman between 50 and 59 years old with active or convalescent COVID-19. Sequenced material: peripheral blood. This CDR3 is CASSIGLAGGETQYF. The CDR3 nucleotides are TGTGCCAGCTCTATCGGACTAGCGGGTGGTGAGACCCAGTACTTC.